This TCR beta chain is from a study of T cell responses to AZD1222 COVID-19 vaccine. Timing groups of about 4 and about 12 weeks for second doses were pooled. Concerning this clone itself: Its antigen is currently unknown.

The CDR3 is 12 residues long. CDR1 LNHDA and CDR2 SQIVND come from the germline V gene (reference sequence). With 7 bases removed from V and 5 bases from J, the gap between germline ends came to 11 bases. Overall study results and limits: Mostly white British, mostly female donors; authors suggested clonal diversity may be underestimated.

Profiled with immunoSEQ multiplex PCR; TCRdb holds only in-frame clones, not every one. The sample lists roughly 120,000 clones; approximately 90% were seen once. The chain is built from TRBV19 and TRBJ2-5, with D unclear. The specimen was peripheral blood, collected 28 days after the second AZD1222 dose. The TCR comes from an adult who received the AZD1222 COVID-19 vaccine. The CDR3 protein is CASTAEGETQYF. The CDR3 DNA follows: TGTGCCAGTACCGCCGAAGGGGAGACCCAGTACTTC.